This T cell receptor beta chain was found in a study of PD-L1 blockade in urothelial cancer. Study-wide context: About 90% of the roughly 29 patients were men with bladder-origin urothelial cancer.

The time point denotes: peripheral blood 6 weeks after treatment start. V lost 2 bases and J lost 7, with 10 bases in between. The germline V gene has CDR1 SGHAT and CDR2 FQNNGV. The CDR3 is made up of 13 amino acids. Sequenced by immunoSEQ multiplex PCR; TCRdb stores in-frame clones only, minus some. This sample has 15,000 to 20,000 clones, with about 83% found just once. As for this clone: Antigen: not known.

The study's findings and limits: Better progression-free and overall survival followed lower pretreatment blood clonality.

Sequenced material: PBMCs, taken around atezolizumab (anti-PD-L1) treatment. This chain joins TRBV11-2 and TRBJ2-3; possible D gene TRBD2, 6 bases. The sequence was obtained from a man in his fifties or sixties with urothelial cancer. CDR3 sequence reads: CASSLPGGNTQYF. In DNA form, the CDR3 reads TGTGCCAGCAGCTTACCCGGGGGAAATACGCAGTATTTT.